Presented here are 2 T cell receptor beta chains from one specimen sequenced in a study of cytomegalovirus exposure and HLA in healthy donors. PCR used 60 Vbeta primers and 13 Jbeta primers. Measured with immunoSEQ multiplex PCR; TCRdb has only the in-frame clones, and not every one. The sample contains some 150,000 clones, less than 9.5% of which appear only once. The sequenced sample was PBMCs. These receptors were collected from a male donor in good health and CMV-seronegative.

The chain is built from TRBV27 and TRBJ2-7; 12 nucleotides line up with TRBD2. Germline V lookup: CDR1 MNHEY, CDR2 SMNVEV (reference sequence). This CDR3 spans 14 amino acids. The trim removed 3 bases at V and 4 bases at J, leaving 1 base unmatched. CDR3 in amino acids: CASSLTSGGYEQYF. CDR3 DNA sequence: TGTGCCAGCAGTTTGACTAGCGGGGGTTACGAGCAGTACTTC.

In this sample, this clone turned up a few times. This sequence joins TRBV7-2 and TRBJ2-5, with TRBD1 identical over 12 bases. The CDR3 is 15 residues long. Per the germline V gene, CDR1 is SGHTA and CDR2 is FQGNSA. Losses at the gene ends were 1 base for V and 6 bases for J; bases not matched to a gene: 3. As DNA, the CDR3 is TGTGCCAGCAGCTTAGAGGGGACAGGGGGCAAGACCCAGTACTTC. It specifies CASSLEGTGGKTQYF.